This T cell receptor (beta chain) was captured in a study of cytomegalovirus exposure and HLA in healthy donors (dated by TCRdb to about 2017). A note on the overall study: According to a later analysis, one platform produced both the 120 validation repertoires and the 666 repertoires of the first cohort. To predict cytomegalovirus infection status, the study combined high-throughput TCR immunosequencing, statistical association of individual TCRs with disease status, and machine learning. Besides the first cohort of 666 subjects, a separate validation cohort made up of some 110 different subjects was used. The study aimed to test whether signatures of past pathogen exposure could be identified by cataloging public T cell receptors.

Broad study findings and their caveats: In the study, approximately 160 TCR beta chains were listed as associated with cytomegalovirus. The authors suggested that the approach could potentially be generalized to other disease states and immunological phenotypes. In vitro tests confirmed that three of the cytomegalovirus-associated TCR beta chains recognize cytomegalovirus antigens. A later analysis had no HLA typing for the validation cohort, so co-occurrence there was scored across all 110 or so repertoires. Across donors, most TCR sequences were observed very rarely, whereas some public TCRs were present in many individuals. A later analysis found that TCRs clustered in the first cohort also tended to co-occur in the 100 to 150 validation repertoires, with more than 90% of cluster scores above 0. Cytomegalovirus status was reported to be diagnosed by the classifier with high specificity and sensitivity in both the original and validation cohorts.

The CDR3 goes from the cysteine to the phenylalanine over 13 residues. The read is trimmed to its CDR3 DNA, 39 bases read in frame from base 1. The germline V gene (reference sequence) yields SEHNR for CDR1 and FQNEAQ for CDR2. Trimming at the junction amounts to 3 bases on V and 6 bases on J, and the germline ends lie 11 bases apart. About this clone itself: This receptor's antigen is unknown. Base qualities are not provided; no much larger clone lies one nucleotide away.

Libraries were made using the immunoSEQ multiplex PCR assay. Under the source paper's analysis protocol: A statistical classification framework was developed to diagnose cytomegalovirus status using the catalog of TCR beta chain sequences. TCRdb's version of the immuneACCESS table is confined to in-frame rearrangements and falls short of the full clone set. An unresolved V gene accounts for under half of the shortfall where checked; the remainder is of unknown origin. V and J calls and clone size are as listed in that table; D and trimming were resolved from the DNA. The sample table shows 180,000 or so clones, and around nine tenths are seen once. Approximately 1.5% of the sample lies in the top ten. Separate from the approximately 700-subject first cohort, the validation cohort of 95 to 150 subjects was the group to which the donors belonged.

The sample comprised PBMCs. This receptor was taken from a woman aged 30 to 39 in good health and CMV-seronegative. The sequence joins TRBV7-9 to TRBJ1-1; a weak D assignment points to TRBD1 (6 bases agree). The CDR3 corresponds to CASSLGGAPEAFF. Here is the DNA: TGTGCCAGCAGCTTGGGGGGGGCACCTGAAGCTTTCTTT. Supplemented by the reference TRBV7-9 and TRBJ1-1 proteins around the CDR3, the complete variable domain is DTGVSQNPRHKITKRGQNVTFRCDPISEHNRLYWYRQTLGQGPEFLTYFQNEAQLEKSRLLSDRFSAERPKGSFSTLEIQRTEQGDSAMYLCASSLGGAPEAFFGQGTRLTVV.